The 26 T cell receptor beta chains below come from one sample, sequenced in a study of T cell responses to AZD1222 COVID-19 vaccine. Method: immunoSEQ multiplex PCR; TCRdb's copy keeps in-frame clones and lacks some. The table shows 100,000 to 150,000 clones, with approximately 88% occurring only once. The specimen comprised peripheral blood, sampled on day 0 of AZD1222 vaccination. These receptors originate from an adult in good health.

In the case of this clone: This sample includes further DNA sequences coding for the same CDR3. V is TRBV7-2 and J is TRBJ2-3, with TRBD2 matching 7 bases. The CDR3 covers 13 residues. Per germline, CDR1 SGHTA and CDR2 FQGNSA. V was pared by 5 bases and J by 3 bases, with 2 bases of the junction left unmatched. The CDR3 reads CASSPGGTDTQYF. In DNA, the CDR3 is TGTGCCAGCAGCCCCGGGGGGACAGATACGCAGTATTTT.

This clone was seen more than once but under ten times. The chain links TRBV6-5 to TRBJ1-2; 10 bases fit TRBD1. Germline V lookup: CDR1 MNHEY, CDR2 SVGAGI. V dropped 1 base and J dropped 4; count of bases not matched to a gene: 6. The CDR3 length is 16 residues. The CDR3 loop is CASSYLRTGGGYGYTF. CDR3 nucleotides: TGTGCCAGCAGTTACTTGAGGACAGGGGGAGGCTATGGCTACACCTTC.

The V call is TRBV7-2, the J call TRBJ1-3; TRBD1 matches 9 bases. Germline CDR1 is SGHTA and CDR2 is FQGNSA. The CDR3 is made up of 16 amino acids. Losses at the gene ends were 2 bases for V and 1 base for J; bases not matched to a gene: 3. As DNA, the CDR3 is TGTGCCAGCAGCTTAAGACAGGGGGATTCTGGAAACACCATATATTTT. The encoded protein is CASSLRQGDSGNTIYF.

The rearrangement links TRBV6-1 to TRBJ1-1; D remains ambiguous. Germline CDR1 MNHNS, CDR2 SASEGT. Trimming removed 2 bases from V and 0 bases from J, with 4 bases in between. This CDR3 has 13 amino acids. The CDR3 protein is CASSESMNTEAFF. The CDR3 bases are TGTGCCAGCAGTGAAAGCATGAACACTGAAGCTTTCTTT.

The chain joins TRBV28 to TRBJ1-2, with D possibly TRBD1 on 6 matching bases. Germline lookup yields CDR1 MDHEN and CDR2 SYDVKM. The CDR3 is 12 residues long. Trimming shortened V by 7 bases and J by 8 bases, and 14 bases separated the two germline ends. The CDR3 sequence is CASIQGGGGYTF. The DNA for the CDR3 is TGTGCCAGCATCCAAGGGGGGGGAGGCTACACCTTC.

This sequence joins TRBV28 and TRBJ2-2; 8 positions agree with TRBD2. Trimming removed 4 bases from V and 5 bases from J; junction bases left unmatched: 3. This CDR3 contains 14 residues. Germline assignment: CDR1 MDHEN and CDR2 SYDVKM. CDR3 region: CASSWGGRTGELFF. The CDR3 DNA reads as TGTGCCAGCAGTTGGGGCGGGAGGACCGGGGAGCTGTTTTTT. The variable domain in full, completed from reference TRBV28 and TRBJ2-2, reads DVKVTQSSRYLVKRTGEKVFLECVQDMDHENMFWYRQDPGLGLRLIYFSYDVKMKEKGDIPEGYSVSREKKERFSLILESASTNQTSMYLCASSWGGRTGELFFGEGSRLTVL.

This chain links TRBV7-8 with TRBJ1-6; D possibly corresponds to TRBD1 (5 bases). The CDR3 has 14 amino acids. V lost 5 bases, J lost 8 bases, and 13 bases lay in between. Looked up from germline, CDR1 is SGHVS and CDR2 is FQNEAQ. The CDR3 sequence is CASSQGRADSPLHF. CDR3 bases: TGTGCCAGCAGCCAGGGCAGGGCGGATTCACCCCTCCACTTT.

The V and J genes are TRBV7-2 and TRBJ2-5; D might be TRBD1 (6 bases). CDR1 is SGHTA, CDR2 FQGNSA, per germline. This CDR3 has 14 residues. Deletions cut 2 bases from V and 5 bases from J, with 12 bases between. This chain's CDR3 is CASSLLWTEETQYF. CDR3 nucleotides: TGTGCCAGCAGCTTACTCTGGACAGAGGAGACCCAGTACTTC.

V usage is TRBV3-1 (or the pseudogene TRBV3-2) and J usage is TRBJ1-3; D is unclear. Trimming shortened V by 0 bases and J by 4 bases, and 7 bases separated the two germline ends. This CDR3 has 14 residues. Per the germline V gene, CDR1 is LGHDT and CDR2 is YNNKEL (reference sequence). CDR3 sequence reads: CASSQDYWGNTIYF. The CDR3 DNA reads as TGTGCCAGCAGCCAAGATTATTGGGGAAACACCATATATTTT.

The CDR3 is CASSPTDGTYYEQYF. The CDR3 DNA is TGCGCCAGCAGCCCGACAGATGGGACATACTACGAGCAGTACTTC. The chain combines TRBV5-1 with TRBJ2-7; maybe TRBD1 (6 bases). V was pared by 4 bases and J by 3 bases, with 17 bases between. The CDR3 covers 15 residues. In germline, CDR1 is SGHRS, CDR2 YFSETQ.

The CDR3 region has the DNA TGTGCCAGCTCACCGGGACAGGAGGATGAGCAGTTCTTC. Translation: CASSPGQEDEQFF. This chain links TRBV18 with TRBJ2-1; 8 nucleotides agree with TRBD1. This CDR3 region has 13 residues. Germline CDR1 is KGHSH and CDR2 is LQKENI. Trimming at V came to 3 bases and at J to 8 bases, leaving 3 bases not matched to a gene.

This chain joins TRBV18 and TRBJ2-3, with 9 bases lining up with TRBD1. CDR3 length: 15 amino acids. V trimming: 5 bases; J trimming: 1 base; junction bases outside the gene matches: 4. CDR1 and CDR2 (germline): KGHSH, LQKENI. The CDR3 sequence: CASSSRQGGTDTQYF. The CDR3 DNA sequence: TGTGCCAGCTCATCCCGACAGGGGGGCACAGATACGCAGTATTTT.

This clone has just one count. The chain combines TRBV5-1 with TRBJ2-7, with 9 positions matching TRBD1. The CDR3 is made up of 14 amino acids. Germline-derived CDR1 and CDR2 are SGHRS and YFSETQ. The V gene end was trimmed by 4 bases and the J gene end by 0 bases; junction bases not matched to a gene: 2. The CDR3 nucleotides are TGCGCCAGCAGCGGGACAGGGCCCTCCTACGAGCAGTACTTC. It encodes CASSGTGPSYEQYF. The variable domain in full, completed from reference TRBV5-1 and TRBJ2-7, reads KAGVTQTPRYLIKTRGQQVTLSCSPISGHRSVSWYQQTPGQGLQFLFEYFSETQRNKGNFPGRFSGRQFSNSRSEMNVSTLELGDSALYLCASSGTGPSYEQYFGPGTRLTVT.

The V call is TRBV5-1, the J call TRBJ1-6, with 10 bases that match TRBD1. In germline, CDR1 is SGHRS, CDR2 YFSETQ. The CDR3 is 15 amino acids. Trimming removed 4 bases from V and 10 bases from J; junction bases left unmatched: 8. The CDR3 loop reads CASSRPGQGDSPLHF. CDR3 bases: TGCGCCAGCAGCCGACCCGGACAGGGGGACTCACCCCTCCACTTT.

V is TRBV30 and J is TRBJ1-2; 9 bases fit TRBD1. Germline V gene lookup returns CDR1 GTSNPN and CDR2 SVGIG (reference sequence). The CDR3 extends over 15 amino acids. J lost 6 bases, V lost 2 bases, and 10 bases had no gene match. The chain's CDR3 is CAWSRRDREFNGYTF. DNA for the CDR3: TGTGCCTGGAGTCGGCGGGACAGGGAGTTCAATGGCTACACCTTC.

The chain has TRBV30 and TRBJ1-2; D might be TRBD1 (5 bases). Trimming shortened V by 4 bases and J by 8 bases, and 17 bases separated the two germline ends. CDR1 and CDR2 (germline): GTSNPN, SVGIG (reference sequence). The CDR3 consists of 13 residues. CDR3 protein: CAWTPGPGGGYTF. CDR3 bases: TGTGCCTGGACTCCAGGCCCTGGGGGGGGCTACACCTTC.

The DNA of the CDR3 is TGTGCCAGTAGTATCCAGCGCAGGGCCGCTAACTATGGCTACACCTTC. It codes for CASSIQRRAANYGYTF. This chain connects TRBV19 to TRBJ1-2; a weak D match, TRBD1 (5 bases). The V gene lost 3 bases and the J gene lost 0 bases, with 14 bases spanning the gap. Germline lookup yields CDR1 LNHDA and CDR2 SQIVND (reference sequence). The length of the CDR3 is 16 residues.

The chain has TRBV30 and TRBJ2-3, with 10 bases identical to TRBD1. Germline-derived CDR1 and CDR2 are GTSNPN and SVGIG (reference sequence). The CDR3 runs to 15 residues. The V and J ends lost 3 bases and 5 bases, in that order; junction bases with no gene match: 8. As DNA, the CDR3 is TGTGCCTGGAGCCTCCGGGACAGGGGATTAGATACGCAGTATTTT. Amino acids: CAWSLRDRGLDTQYF.

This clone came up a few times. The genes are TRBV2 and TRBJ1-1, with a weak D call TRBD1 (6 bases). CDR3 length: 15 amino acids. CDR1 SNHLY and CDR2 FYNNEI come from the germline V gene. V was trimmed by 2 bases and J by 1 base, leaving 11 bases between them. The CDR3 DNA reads TGTGCCAGCAGTGAATACAGGGACGGGAACACTGAAGCTTTCTTT. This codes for CASSEYRDGNTEAFF.

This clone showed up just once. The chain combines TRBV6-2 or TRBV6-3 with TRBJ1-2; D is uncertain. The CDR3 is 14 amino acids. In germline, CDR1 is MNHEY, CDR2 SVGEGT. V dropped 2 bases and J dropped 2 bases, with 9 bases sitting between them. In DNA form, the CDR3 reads TGTGCCAGCAGTTACCCTCCGGAGAACTATGGCTACACCTTC. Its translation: CASSYPPENYGYTF.

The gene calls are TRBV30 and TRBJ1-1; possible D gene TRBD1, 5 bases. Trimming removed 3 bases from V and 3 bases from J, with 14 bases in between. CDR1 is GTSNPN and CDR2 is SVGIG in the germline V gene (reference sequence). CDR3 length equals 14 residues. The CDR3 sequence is CAWSAQPGDTEAFF. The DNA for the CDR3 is TGTGCCTGGAGCGCACAGCCGGGGGACACTGAAGCTTTCTTT.

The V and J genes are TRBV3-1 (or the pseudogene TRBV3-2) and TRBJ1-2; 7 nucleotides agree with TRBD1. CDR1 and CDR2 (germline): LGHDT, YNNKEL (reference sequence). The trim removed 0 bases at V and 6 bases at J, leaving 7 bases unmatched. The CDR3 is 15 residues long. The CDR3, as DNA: TGTGCCAGCAGCCAAGATAACAGGGGACATGATGGCTACACCTTC. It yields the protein CASSQDNRGHDGYTF.

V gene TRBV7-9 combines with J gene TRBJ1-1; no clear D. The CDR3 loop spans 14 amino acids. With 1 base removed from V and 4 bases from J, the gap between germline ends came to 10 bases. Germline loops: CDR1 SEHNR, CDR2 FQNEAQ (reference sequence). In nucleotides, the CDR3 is TGTGCCAGCAGCTTAGAGGGCTCCGCCACTGAAGCTTTCTTT. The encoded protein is CASSLEGSATEAFF. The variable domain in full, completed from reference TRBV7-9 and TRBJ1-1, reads DTGVSQNPRHKITKRGQNVTFRCDPISEHNRLYWYRQTLGQGPEFLTYFQNEAQLEKSRLLSDRFSAERPKGSFSTLEIQRTEQGDSAMYLCASSLEGSATEAFFGQGTRLTVV.

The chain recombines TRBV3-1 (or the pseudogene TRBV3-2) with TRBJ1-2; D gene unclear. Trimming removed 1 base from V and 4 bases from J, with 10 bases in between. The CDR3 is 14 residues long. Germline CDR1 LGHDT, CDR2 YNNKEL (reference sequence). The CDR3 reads CASSQGGEGYGYTF. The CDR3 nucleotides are TGTGCCAGCAGCCAAGGGGGAGAAGGCTATGGCTACACCTTC.

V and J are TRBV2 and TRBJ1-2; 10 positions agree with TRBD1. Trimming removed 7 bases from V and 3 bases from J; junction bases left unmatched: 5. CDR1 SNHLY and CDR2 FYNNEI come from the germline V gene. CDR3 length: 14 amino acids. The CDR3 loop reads CASNPGQGYYGYTF. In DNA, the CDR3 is TGTGCCAGCAACCCGGGACAGGGGTACTATGGCTACACCTTC.

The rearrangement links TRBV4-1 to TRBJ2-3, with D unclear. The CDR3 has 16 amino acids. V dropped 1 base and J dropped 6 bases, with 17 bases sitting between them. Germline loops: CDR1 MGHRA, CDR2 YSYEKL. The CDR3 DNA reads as TGCGCCAGCAGCCAAGGACCCTTAACGGCGGTGGATACGCAGTATTTT. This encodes CASSQGPLTAVDTQYF.